The 28 T cell receptor beta chains given below trace back to one sample, sequenced in a study of blood T cell repertoires in COVID-19. Repertoires were generated with immunoSEQ multiplex PCR, while TCRdb's copy carries only in-frame clones and drops some. The sample has under 55,000 clones; more than 75% are singletons. The sequenced material came from peripheral blood. Receptors originate from a woman older than 75 with COVID-19, enrolled during active disease.

The chain couples TRBV7-2 to TRBJ1-5; weak D call: TRBD1 (6 bases). V was shortened by 2 bases and J by 6 bases, with 14 bases between the two germline ends. Germline assignment: CDR1 SGHTA and CDR2 FQGNSA. The CDR3 length is 15 residues. As DNA, the CDR3 is TGTGCCAGCAGCTTAAGCCCACAGGGTGTTCAGCCCCAGCATTTT. This translates into CASSLSPQGVQPQHF.

V usage is TRBV18 and J usage is TRBJ2-3; 9 bases are shared with TRBD2. The CDR3 covers 14 residues. The germline gives CDR1 KGHSH, CDR2 LQKENI. Trimming cost V 5 bases and J 1 base; bases outside gene matches: 1. CDR3 sequence: CASSRTSGTDTQYF. Here the CDR3 DNA reads TGTGCCAGCTCAAGGACTAGCGGCACAGATACGCAGTATTTT.

DNA of the CDR3: TGTGCCTGGAGTGTAGGGACAGCCCGCTCCTATGGCTACACCTTC. Translation: CAWSVGTARSYGYTF. This chain joins TRBV30 and TRBJ1-2; 7 bases align to TRBD1. Germline V lookup: CDR1 GTSNPN, CDR2 SVGIG (reference sequence). V lost 0 bases and J lost 4; bases outside the gene matches: 8. The CDR3 is made up of 15 amino acids.

The V call is TRBV30, the J call TRBJ1-1, with 7 bases lining up with TRBD1. CDR1 GTSNPN and CDR2 SVGIG come from the germline V gene (reference sequence). Trimming took 3 bases from V and 1 from J; bases not matched to a gene: 11. The length of the CDR3 is 16 residues. This CDR3 is CAWRPAGRGANTEAFF. CDR3 in DNA: TGTGCCTGGAGGCCAGCGGGCAGGGGGGCGAACACTGAAGCTTTCTTT.

The chain uses TRBV12-3 or TRBV12-4 and TRBJ1-1; D may be TRBD1 (6 bases). V dropped 5 bases and J dropped 3 bases, with 10 bases sitting between them. The length of the CDR3 is 13 residues. As DNA, the CDR3 is TGTGCCAGCAGTCTTTACAGGGACACTGAAGCTTTCTTT. Its protein product is CASSLYRDTEAFF.

The chain combines TRBV23-1 with TRBJ1-2; D is uncertain. TRBV23-1 is labeled an ORF, and its function is uncertain. CDR3 length: 15 amino acids. The germline V and J ends were trimmed by 3 bases and 5 bases, with 16 bases remaining between them. The CDR3 bases are TGCGCCAGCAGTCATGGCAGGCCCCCCGGTTATGGCTACACCTTC. Protein sequence: CASSHGRPPGYGYTF.

In DNA, the CDR3 is TGTGCCAGCAGCGTAGTACAGGGACGGGAGCTGTTTTTT. This sequence encodes CASSVVQGRELFF. The rearrangement links TRBV9 to TRBJ2-2; maybe TRBD1 (6 bases). The germline V gene has CDR1 SGDLS and CDR2 YYNGEE. The CDR3 runs 13 residues. V was shortened by 0 bases and J by 9 bases, with 9 bases between the two germline ends.

The chain has TRBV5-6 and TRBJ1-3; tentatively, D is TRBD1 (5 bases). V lost 3 bases and J lost 3, with 13 bases in between. The CDR3 has 15 amino acids. CDR1 and CDR2 (germline): SGHDT, YYEEEE. The CDR3 DNA is TGTGCCAGCAGCTCACCGACAGCTTTTGGAAACACCATATATTTT. Its translation: CASSSPTAFGNTIYF.

This chain uses TRBV2 with TRBJ2-5; no definite D call. From germline, CDR1 is SNHLY and CDR2 FYNNEI. Trimming took off 5 bases at V and 2 bases at J, with 9 bases between the two ends. The CDR3 runs 13 residues. The CDR3 coding sequence is TGTGCCAGCAGTAGGAGCCTTCAAGAGACCCAGTACTTC. Translation: CASSRSLQETQYF.

V gene TRBV6-5 combines with J gene TRBJ1-3; possible D gene TRBD1, 6 bases. Trimming shortened V by 2 bases and J by 4 bases, and 12 bases separated the two germline ends. Germline V gene lookup returns CDR1 MNHEY and CDR2 SVGAGI. This CDR3 has 15 amino acids. The CDR3 nucleotides read TGTGCCAGCAGTTACAACACAGGGCCGGGAAACACCATATATTTT. It encodes CASSYNTGPGNTIYF.

This chain joins TRBV27 and TRBJ1-1, with D hard to call. V gave up 2 bases and J gave up 0 bases, with 7 bases separating them. Germline CDR1 is MNHEY and CDR2 is SMNVEV (reference sequence). There are 14 residues in the CDR3. The CDR3 here is CASSLNRLNTEAFF. CDR3 coding DNA: TGTGCCAGCAGTTTAAACAGATTGAACACTGAAGCTTTCTTT.

V is TRBV7-2 and J is TRBJ1-6, with unresolved D. The CDR3 has 16 amino acids. Germline CDR1 and CDR2: SGHTA and FQGNSA. With 1 base removed from V and 0 bases from J, the gap between germline ends came to 7 bases. DNA for the CDR3: TGTGCCAGCAGCTTAGAAGTCAGCTCCTATAATTCACCCCTCCACTTT. Translating it yields CASSLEVSSYNSPLHF.

J is TRBJ1-5 and V is TRBV11-2; a possible D gene is TRBD1 (5 bases). CDR3 size: 16 residues. Germline CDR1 reads SGHAT; CDR2 reads FQNNGV. V was shortened by 6 bases and J by 0 bases, with 15 bases between the two germline ends. The DNA for the CDR3 is TGTGCCAGCAGTCGCACCAGGGCTTCTAGCAATCAGCCCCAGCATTTT. Protein: CASSRTRASSNQPQHF.

The chain links TRBV11-1 to TRBJ2-3, with 9 bases lining up with TRBD1. The CDR3 spans 15 residues. Germline V gives CDR1 SGHAT, CDR2 FQDESV (reference sequence). With V trimmed by 6 bases and J by 5 bases, 9 bases remained unmatched. In nucleotides, the CDR3 is TGTGCCAGCAGTAACGACAGGGGGAAGGTAGATACGCAGTATTTT. It translates to CASSNDRGKVDTQYF.

V gene TRBV5-4 combines with J gene TRBJ2-5; TRBD2 matches at 9 bases. Germline CDR1 is SGHNT and CDR2 is YYREEE (reference sequence). The CDR3 loop spans 15 amino acids. The ends lost 2 bases at V and 2 bases at J; junction bases unmatched: 4. The CDR3 loop is CASSFDSGGQETQYF. As DNA, the CDR3 is TGTGCCAGCAGCTTTGATAGCGGGGGACAAGAGACCCAGTACTTC.

The rearrangement links TRBV27 to TRBJ2-3; the match to TRBD2 covers 7 bases. V dropped 5 bases and J dropped 2; count of bases not matched to a gene: 4. Germline V gives CDR1 MNHEY, CDR2 SMNVEV (reference sequence). The CDR3 has 14 amino acids. For the CDR3, the DNA is TGTGCCAGCAGTCCCACTAGCGTCACAGATACGCAGTATTTT. This codes for CASSPTSVTDTQYF.

J is TRBJ1-5 and V is TRBV7-9; 7 bases match TRBD1. In germline, CDR1 is SEHNR, CDR2 FQNEAQ (reference sequence). CDR3 length equals 14 residues. V lost 5 bases to trimming and J lost 4 bases; unmatched junction nucleotides: 5. The CDR3 loop is CASSRDSRNQPQHF. The DNA of the CDR3 is TGTGCCAGCAGCCGGGACAGCAGAAATCAGCCCCAGCATTTT.

V and J are TRBV11-2 and TRBJ1-1; TRBD1 agrees at 9 bases. Germline V CDR1 and CDR2: SGHAT, FQNNGV. The CDR3 is made up of 13 amino acids. The trim removed 5 bases at V and 3 bases at J, leaving 1 base unmatched. CDR3 loop: CASSGQGYTEAFF. CDR3 nucleotides: TGTGCCAGCAGCGGACAGGGGTACACTGAAGCTTTCTTT.

The chain uses TRBV19 and TRBJ2-1, with D perhaps TRBD2 (5 bases). CDR1 LNHDA and CDR2 SQIVND come from the germline V gene (reference sequence). Between the trimmed V and J ends, which lost 10 bases and 15 bases, there was a span of 22 bases. This CDR3 has 12 amino acids. DNA of the CDR3: TGTGCCACTGGCTGGGCGGGCTCGCCCGTGTTCTTC. Protein: CATGWAGSPVFF.

This clone has only a few counts. The rearrangement joins TRBV24-1 to TRBJ2-6; no clear D. The V end lost 7 bases, the J end lost 0 bases, and 12 bases lay between the germline ends. Germline values: CDR1 KGHDR, CDR2 SFDVKD. The CDR3 is 16 amino acids. CDR3 in amino acids: CATSDPTGSGANVLTF. CDR3 coding DNA: TGTGCCACCAGCGACCCGACGGGCTCTGGGGCCAACGTCCTGACTTTC.

V and J are TRBV9 and TRBJ1-1, with D possibly TRBD1 on 6 matching bases. Trimming took 3 bases from V and 2 from J, leaving 8 bases between them. Germline values: CDR1 SGDLS, CDR2 YYNGEE. The CDR3 loop spans 13 amino acids. The CDR3 spells CASSATGNTEAFF. For the CDR3, the DNA is TGTGCCAGCAGCGCGACAGGTAACACTGAAGCTTTCTTT.

The chain employs TRBV5-1 and TRBJ2-7; 9 bases are shared with TRBD2. The CDR3 spans 17 residues. After removal of 6 bases from V and 0 bases from J, the junction contained 13 bases not matched to a gene. Germline CDR1 SGHRS, CDR2 YFSETQ. This CDR3 reads CASMVGSGGSSSYEQYF. The CDR3 DNA reads TGCGCCAGCATGGTTGGGAGCGGGGGGAGTTCCTCCTACGAGCAGTACTTC.

The chain uses TRBV19 and TRBJ1-2, with D perhaps TRBD1 (5 bases). The CDR3 has 19 amino acids. Germline CDR1 is LNHDA and CDR2 is SQIVND (reference sequence). V was trimmed by 4 bases and J by 0 bases, leaving 24 bases between them. In DNA, the CDR3 is TGTGCCAGTAGTACCACCCGCGCGTCACAGGTCTCACCTAACTATGGCTACACCTTC. It translates to CASSTTRASQVSPNYGYTF.

V gene TRBV5-1 combines with J gene TRBJ1-1; 12 bases line up with TRBD1. The V and J ends lost 4 bases and 9 bases, in that order; junction bases with no gene match: 19. Germline CDR1 and CDR2: SGHRS and YFSETQ. This CDR3 contains 18 residues. Here the CDR3 DNA reads TGCGCCAGCAGCACGGGACAGGGGGCGACGAATCTTCGGCGCCAAGCTTTCTTT. It yields the protein CASSTGQGATNLRRQAFF.

This chain uses TRBV28 with TRBJ1-4; 7 nucleotides line up with TRBD1. With V trimmed by 5 bases and J by 7 bases, 13 bases remained unmatched. The germline gives CDR1 MDHEN, CDR2 SYDVKM. The CDR3 loop spans 16 amino acids. The CDR3 here is CASSKLQGGKSEKLFF. CDR3 sequence (DNA): TGTGCCAGCAGTAAACTTCAGGGGGGTAAGAGTGAAAAACTGTTTTTT.

This chain joins TRBV10-3 and TRBJ1-1, with a weak D call TRBD1 (5 bases). CDR1 ENHRY and CDR2 SYGVKD come from the germline V gene. Deletions cut 10 bases from V and 1 base from J, with 13 bases between. The CDR3 runs 13 residues. The CDR3 region has the DNA TGTGCCAGAAGGGACTCGAAGAACACTGAAGCTTTCTTT. This sequence encodes CARRDSKNTEAFF.

The sample holds a few counts of this clone. The CDR3 nucleotides read TGTGCCAGTAGTATGAGGGAGTTAACAGATACGCAGTATTTT. Residues: CASSMRELTDTQYF. J is TRBJ2-3 and V is TRBV19, with a weak D call TRBD2 (5 bases). The length of the CDR3 is 14 residues. V dropped 3 bases and J dropped 3 bases, with 10 bases sitting between them. Germline CDR1 and CDR2: LNHDA and SQIVND (reference sequence).

CDR3 in amino acids: CASSRGFSYGYTF. The DNA for the CDR3 is TGTGCCAGTAGCCGGGGTTTCAGCTATGGCTACACCTTC. The V call is TRBV19, the J call TRBJ1-2; D is ambiguous. The CDR3 has 13 amino acids. With 6 bases removed from V and 4 bases from J, the gap between germline ends came to 12 bases. The germline gives CDR1 LNHDA, CDR2 SQIVND (reference sequence).